Each of the 18 T cell receptor beta chains below was sequenced from the same sample in a study of T cell responses to AZD1222 COVID-19 vaccine. Profiling relied on immunoSEQ multiplex PCR, and the TCRdb table lists in-frame clones only, not all of them. The table includes nearly 110,000 clones, 92% detected once. Sequencing was performed on peripheral blood, taken 28 days after the second AZD1222 dose. The receptors were gathered from an adult who received the AZD1222 COVID-19 vaccine.

The rearrangement uses TRBV5-4 and TRBJ1-5; maybe TRBD1 (5 bases). Trimming took 0 bases from V and 6 from J, leaving 10 bases between them. CDR1 is SGHNT and CDR2 is YYREEE in the germline V gene (reference sequence). CDR3 length: 14 residues. The CDR3 protein is CASSLAGVGQPQHF. Here the CDR3 DNA reads TGTGCCAGCAGCTTGGCGGGGGTCGGTCAGCCCCAGCATTTT.

The chain joins TRBV4-1 to TRBJ1-5; D is undetermined. The ends were cut back, 4 bases at V and 4 bases at J, with 14 bases in the middle. Germline V gene sequence: CDR1 MGHRA, CDR2 YSYEKL. The CDR3 has 15 residues. CDR3: CASSPQFVRNQPQHF. The CDR3 coding sequence is TGCGCCAGCAGCCCTCAGTTTGTTAGGAATCAGCCCCAGCATTTT.

CDR3: CASSVSRTEPYGYTF. The CDR3 DNA reads as TGTGCCAGCAGCGTAAGCAGGACAGAACCTTATGGCTACACCTTC. J is TRBJ1-2 and V is TRBV9, with a weak D call TRBD1 (6 bases). From germline, CDR1 is SGDLS and CDR2 YYNGEE. V lost 1 base and J 5 bases, leaving 15 bases between the germline ends. This CDR3 spans 15 amino acids.

The chain employs TRBV6-4 and TRBJ2-7; tentative D call: TRBD1 (6 bases). CDR1 and CDR2 from the germline V gene are MRHNA and SNTAGT. CDR3 length: 15 residues. V lost 6 bases and J 7 bases, leaving 22 bases between the germline ends. The CDR3 DNA sequence: TGTGCCAGCAGGGGGGCGGAGGAACGGGTGCTTGAGCAGTACTTC. Its translation: CASRGAEERVLEQYF.

This rearrangement joins TRBV5-1 to TRBJ2-2, with TRBD1 matching over 7 bases. In germline, CDR1 is SGHRS, CDR2 YFSETQ. The CDR3 length is 15 residues. The trim removed 0 bases at V and 8 bases at J, leaving 7 bases unmatched. The CDR3 sequence is CASSLVQGDGGELFF. The DNA of the CDR3 is TGCGCCAGCAGCTTGGTGCAGGGGGATGGAGGGGAGCTGTTTTTT.

V is TRBV5-6 and J is TRBJ2-7; D gene ambiguous. CDR1 and CDR2 from the germline V gene are SGHDT and YYEEEE. This CDR3 has 14 amino acids. V lost 3 bases, J lost 0 bases, and 10 bases lay in between. The CDR3 loop reads CASSSRLSSYEQYF. Here the CDR3 DNA reads TGTGCCAGCAGCTCGAGACTGAGCTCCTACGAGCAGTACTTC. Together with reference TRBV5-6 and TRBJ2-7, the CDR3 gives the full variable domain: DAGVTQSPTHLIKTRGQQVTLRCSPKSGHDTVSWYQQALGQGPQFIFQYYEEEERQRGNFPDRFSGHQFPNYSSELNVNALLLGDSALYLCASSSRLSSYEQYFGPGTRLTVT.

The chain couples TRBV19 to TRBJ1-6; D is possibly TRBD1 (5 bases). Per the germline V gene, CDR1 is LNHDA and CDR2 is SQIVND (reference sequence). The CDR3 consists of 12 residues. Trimming took 11 bases from V and 9 from J, leaving 14 bases between them. DNA of the CDR3: TGTGCCTCTGGCAGGGAGGGTTCACCCCTCCACTTT. It codes for CASGREGSPLHF.

The chain recombines TRBV7-2 with TRBJ1-6; 7 bases are shared with TRBD1. The length of the CDR3 is 15 residues. Trimming removed 5 bases from V and 5 bases from J; junction bases left unmatched: 6. CDR1 is SGHTA, CDR2 FQGNSA, per germline. The CDR3 loop is CASSLRQGDNSPLHF. In nucleotides, the CDR3 is TGTGCCAGCAGCCTGCGACAGGGTGATAATTCACCCCTCCACTTT.

This chain links TRBV2 with TRBJ1-1; D may be TRBD1 (5 bases). Germline V CDR1 and CDR2: SNHLY, FYNNEI. V shed 6 bases and J shed 3 bases, with 8 bases lying between them. CDR3 size: 12 residues. The CDR3 nucleotides read TGTGCCAGCAGGGGGGGTGACACTGAAGCTTTCTTT. This gives the protein CASRGGDTEAFF. Variable domain in full (rest from reference TRBV2 and TRBJ1-1): EPEVTQTPSHQVTQMGQEVILRCVPISNHLYFYWYRQILGQKVEFLVSFYNNEISEKSEIFDDQFSVERPDGSNFTLKIRSTKLEDSAMYFCASRGGDTEAFFGQGTRLTVV.

The CDR3 here is CASSDTVLGLGQPQHF. The CDR3 DNA reads as TGTGCCAGCAGTGACACCGTGCTTGGTTTAGGGCAGCCCCAGCATTTT. This chain connects TRBV28 to TRBJ1-5; D unclear. This CDR3 is built from 16 residues. V lost 5 bases and J lost 7, with 21 bases in between. Germline CDR1 is MDHEN and CDR2 is SYDVKM. The full variable domain, in which reference TRBV28 and TRBJ1-5 provide the parts outside the CDR3, is DVKVTQSSRYLVKRTGEKVFLECVQDMDHENMFWYRQDPGLGLRLIYFSYDVKMKEKGDIPEGYSVSREKKERFSLILESASTNQTSMYLCASSDTVLGLGQPQHFGDGTRLSIL.

CDR3 DNA sequence: TGTGCCAGCAGCTTAGCTCCGTCAAGCTCCTACGAGCAGTACTTC. Protein: CASSLAPSSSYEQYF. The chain recombines TRBV7-2 with TRBJ2-7, with D unresolved. CDR3 length: 15 residues. Looked up from germline, CDR1 is SGHTA and CDR2 is FQGNSA. Trimming removed 0 bases from V and 0 bases from J, with 9 bases in between.

CDR3 residues: CASSLTSGRGTGELFF. Here the CDR3 DNA reads TGTGCCAGCAGCCTAACCAGCGGGAGAGGTACCGGGGAGCTGTTTTTT. The V call is TRBV7-2, the J call TRBJ2-2, with 8 positions matching TRBD2. CDR1 is SGHTA, CDR2 FQGNSA, per germline. CDR3 length equals 16 residues. V gave up 5 bases and J gave up 5 bases; unmatched junction bases: 10.

This clone was counted a few times. The chain links TRBV5-6 to TRBJ1-1; 9 bases match TRBD1. CDR1 and CDR2 (germline): SGHDT, YYEEEE. This CDR3 has 16 amino acids. V lost 5 bases to trimming and J lost 1 base; unmatched junction nucleotides: 9. CDR3 residues: CASSPGQGLSNTEAFF. DNA for the CDR3: TGTGCCAGCAGTCCAGGACAGGGGCTATCGAACACTGAAGCTTTCTTT. Drawing the rest from reference TRBV5-6 and TRBJ1-1, the complete variable domain is DAGVTQSPTHLIKTRGQQVTLRCSPKSGHDTVSWYQQALGQGPQFIFQYYEEEERQRGNFPDRFSGHQFPNYSSELNVNALLLGDSALYLCASSPGQGLSNTEAFFGQGTRLTVV.

This clone appeared a single time. The chain carries TRBV4-3 and TRBJ2-7, with TRBD2 matching 8 bases. The CDR3 contains 16 residues. Germline CDR1 LGHNA, CDR2 YSLEER. V trimming: 2 bases; J trimming: 3 bases; junction bases outside the gene matches: 9. The CDR3 spells CASSQNLAGPIYEQYF. As DNA, the CDR3 is TGCGCCAGCAGCCAAAACTTAGCGGGACCCATCTACGAGCAGTACTTC.

This clone was picked up one time. The chain combines TRBV5-1 with TRBJ2-7; 11 nucleotides agree with TRBD2. V lost 4 bases, J lost 6 bases, and 6 bases stayed unmatched. The germline V gene has CDR1 SGHRS and CDR2 YFSETQ. The CDR3 sequence is 14 residues long. The CDR3 sequence is CASSPGLAGGEQYF. The CDR3 nucleotides read TGCGCCAGCAGCCCTGGTCTAGCGGGAGGCGAGCAGTACTTC.

This chain connects TRBV2 to TRBJ1-2; possibly TRBD1 for D (6 bases). In germline, CDR1 is SNHLY, CDR2 FYNNEI. The germline V and J ends were trimmed by 4 bases and 4 bases, with 13 bases remaining between them. The CDR3 is 14 amino acids. DNA for the CDR3: TGTGCCAGCAGTGGACAGGCGGAGTCCTATGGCTACACCTTC. Translated, it gives CASSGQAESYGYTF.

This chain connects TRBV4-1 to TRBJ1-5; no clear D. Trimming took 1 base from V and 3 from J, leaving 10 bases between them. The CDR3 extends over 15 amino acids. The V gene's germline CDR1 is MGHRA and CDR2 YSYEKL. The CDR3 here is CASSQGRGHNQPQHF. Here the CDR3 DNA reads TGCGCCAGCAGCCAAGGGCGGGGTCACAATCAGCCCCAGCATTTT.

This clone appeared once. The rearrangement links TRBV28 to TRBJ2-2; no reliable D call. The CDR3 runs to 10 residues. CDR1 and CDR2 (germline): MDHEN, SYDVKM. The V and J ends lost 7 bases and 7 bases respectively, with 4 bases between them. CDR3 nucleotide sequence: TGTGCCAGCATGAACGGGGAGCTGTTTTTT. It is translated as CASMNGELFF.